The subject of this entry is one T cell receptor (beta chain). Method: immunoSEQ multiplex PCR; TCRdb's copy keeps in-frame clones and lacks some. This table has tens of thousands of clones, 85% to 95% appearing once. The entry originates in a study of T cell changes during pregnancy in multiple sclerosis. CDR3 length: 13 amino acids. Germline assignment: CDR1 SNHLY and CDR2 FYNNEI. J was trimmed by 9 bases and V by 0 bases; bases with no gene match: 3. The genes are TRBV2 and TRBJ2-3; TRBD1 matches at 7 bases. The sequencing here drew on peripheral blood, taken in the third trimester of pregnancy. This TCR derives from a female donor in good health, enrolled as a control in a pregnancy study. CDR3 sequence reads: CASSEANRGTQYF. The CDR3, as DNA: TGTGCCAGCAGTGAAGCCAACAGGGGAACGCAGTATTTT.